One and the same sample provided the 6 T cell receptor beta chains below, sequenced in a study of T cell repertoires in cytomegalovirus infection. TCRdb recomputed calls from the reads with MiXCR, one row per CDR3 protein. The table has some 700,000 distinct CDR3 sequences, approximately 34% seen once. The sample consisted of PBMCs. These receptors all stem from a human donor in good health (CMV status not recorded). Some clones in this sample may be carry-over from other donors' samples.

The CDR3 protein is CASSWDRGLDGYTF. The CDR3 coding sequence is TGTGCCAGCAGCTGGGACAGGGGGCTCGATGGCTACACCTTC. The chain is built from TRBV11-2 and TRBJ1-2; 12 bases align to TRBD1. V was pared by 4 bases and J by 6 bases, with 3 bases of the junction left unmatched. Germline assignment: CDR1 SGHAT and CDR2 FQNNGV. The CDR3 loop spans 14 amino acids.

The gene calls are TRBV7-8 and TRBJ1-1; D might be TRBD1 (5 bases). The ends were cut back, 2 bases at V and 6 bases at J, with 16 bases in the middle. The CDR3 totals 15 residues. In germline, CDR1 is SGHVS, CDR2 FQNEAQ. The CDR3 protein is CASSLRQGGAPEAFF. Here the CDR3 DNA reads TGTGCCAGCAGCTTAAGGCAGGGAGGGGCGCCTGAAGCTTTCTTT.

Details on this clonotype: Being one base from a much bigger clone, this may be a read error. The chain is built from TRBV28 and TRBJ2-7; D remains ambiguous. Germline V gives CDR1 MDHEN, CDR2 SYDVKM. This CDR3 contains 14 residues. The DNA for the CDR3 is TGTGCCAGCAGTTTCAGGCAGCCGATCTACGAGAAGTACTTC. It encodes CASSFRQPIYEKYF.

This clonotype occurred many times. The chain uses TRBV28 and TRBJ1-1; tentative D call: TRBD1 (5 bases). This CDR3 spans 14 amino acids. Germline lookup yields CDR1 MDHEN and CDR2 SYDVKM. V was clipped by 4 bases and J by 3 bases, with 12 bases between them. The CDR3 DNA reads TGTGCCAGCAGTTCCGGGACGGGTTACACTGAAGCTTTCTTT. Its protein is CASSSGTGYTEAFF.

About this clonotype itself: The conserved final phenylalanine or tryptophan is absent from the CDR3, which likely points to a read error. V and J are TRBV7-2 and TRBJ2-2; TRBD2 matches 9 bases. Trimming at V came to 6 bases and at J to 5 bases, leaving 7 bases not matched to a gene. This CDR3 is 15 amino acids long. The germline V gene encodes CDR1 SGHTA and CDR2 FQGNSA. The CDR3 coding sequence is TGTGCCAGCAGTCGAATCCTAGCGGGAACCGGGGAGCTGTTTTTG. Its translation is CASSRILAGTGELFL.

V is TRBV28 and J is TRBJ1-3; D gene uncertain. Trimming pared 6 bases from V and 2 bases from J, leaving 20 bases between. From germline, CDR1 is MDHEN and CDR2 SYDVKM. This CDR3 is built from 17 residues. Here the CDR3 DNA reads TGTGCCAGCAGCCTCTCGGCAGGCCTTCGCACTGGAAACACCATATATTTT. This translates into CASSLSAGLRTGNTIYF.